This entry lists 32 T cell receptor beta chains sequenced from one sample in a study of blood T cell repertoires in COVID-19. Using immunoSEQ multiplex PCR, the repertoire was profiled, and TCRdb retains in-frame clones only, with some absent. Here the sample spans 100,000 to 150,000 clones, approximately 85% being singletons. The specimen was peripheral blood. The source of these receptors is a woman aged 80 or over with acute or convalescent COVID-19.

The chain couples TRBV2 to TRBJ2-5, with TRBD1 matching 7 bases. Per germline, CDR1 SNHLY and CDR2 FYNNEI. The V and J ends lost 7 bases and 5 bases, in that order; junction bases with no gene match: 7. This CDR3 spans 13 amino acids. This CDR3 reads CASKGAREETQYF. The CDR3 DNA follows: TGTGCCAGCAAGGGGGCTAGGGAGGAGACCCAGTACTTC.

V and J are TRBV15 and TRBJ2-3; possibly TRBD1 for D (6 bases). V lost 3 bases and J 2 bases, leaving 21 bases between the germline ends. CDR3 length equals 18 residues. Germline V gene lookup returns CDR1 LNHNV and CDR2 YYDKDF (reference sequence). The CDR3 DNA is TGTGCCACCAGCAGGGGACAAGTAGGACGCCCTTCCACAGATACGCAGTATTTT. Its translation is CATSRGQVGRPSTDTQYF. Filled out from reference TRBV15 and TRBJ2-3, the complete variable domain reads DAMVIQNPRYQVTQFGKPVTLSCSQTLNHNVMYWYQQKSSQAPKLLFHYYDKDFNNEADTPDNFQSRRPNTSFCFLDIRSPGLGDTAMYLCATSRGQVGRPSTDTQYFGPGTRLTVL.

The rearrangement joins TRBV2 to TRBJ1-2; D is perhaps TRBD1 (6 bases). Trimming removed 6 bases at V and 7 bases at J, with 12 bases between. The germline V gene has CDR1 SNHLY and CDR2 FYNNEI. CDR3 length: 12 residues. The CDR3 DNA is TGTGCCAGCAGGACAGGTTGGAGTGGCTACACCTTC. Amino acid sequence: CASRTGWSGYTF.

The genes are TRBV5-1 and TRBJ2-3; maybe TRBD1 (5 bases). The germline V gene has CDR1 SGHRS and CDR2 YFSETQ. Trimming cost V 7 bases and J 1 base, with 16 bases left between them. The CDR3 sequence is 15 residues long. CDR3 nucleotide sequence: TGCGCCAGCGCCCTGCAAGGGGATGGCACAGATACGCAGTATTTT. Protein product: CASALQGDGTDTQYF.

The chain links TRBV19 to TRBJ2-7, with D perhaps TRBD2 (5 bases). The CDR3 totals 14 residues. The V and J ends lost 8 bases and 3 bases respectively, with 17 bases between them. Germline V gene sequence: CDR1 LNHDA, CDR2 SQIVND (reference sequence). CDR3 amino acids: CASAPRSEGYEQYF. The DNA of the CDR3 is TGTGCCAGTGCCCCCAGGAGTGAGGGCTACGAGCAGTACTTC.

The chain recombines TRBV27 with TRBJ1-2; possible D gene TRBD1, 6 bases. Germline V gene lookup returns CDR1 MNHEY and CDR2 SMNVEV (reference sequence). CDR3 size: 13 residues. V shed 5 bases and J shed 6 bases, with 13 bases lying between them. The chain's CDR3 is CASSPYRDNGYTF. CDR3 bases: TGTGCCAGCAGTCCCTACAGGGACAATGGCTACACCTTC.

This clone was counted a single time. The J gene is TRBJ2-1, the V gene TRBV11-1; 8 nucleotides align to TRBD2. This CDR3 comprises 15 residues. The V segment lost 0 bases and the J segment 8 bases; nucleotides outside the gene matches: 6. CDR1 and CDR2 (germline): SGHAT, FQDESV (reference sequence). The CDR3 DNA sequence: TGTGCCAGCAGCTTAGCGAAGCGGGGGTTTGATGAGCAGTTCTTC. Its translation is CASSLAKRGFDEQFF.

The gene calls are TRBV5-6 and TRBJ2-7; 8 bases are a match to TRBD2. After removal of 4 bases from V and 10 bases from J, the junction contained 10 bases not matched to a gene. The CDR3 contains 13 residues. Germline lookup yields CDR1 SGHDT and CDR2 YYEEEE. The CDR3, as DNA: TGTGCCAGCAGCCGGGGGGGCACCCGACGTCAGTACGTC. This sequence encodes CASSRGGTRRQYV.

This chain connects TRBV24-1 to TRBJ2-3; 8 nucleotides match TRBD2. The CDR3 has 16 amino acids. In germline, CDR1 is KGHDR, CDR2 SFDVKD. J was trimmed by 5 bases and V by 0 bases; bases with no gene match: 6. The CDR3 DNA is TGTGCCACCAGTGATTTGAGCGGGGGTCCTGGAGATACGCAGTATTTT. As protein: CATSDLSGGPGDTQYF.

This chain uses TRBV11-3 with TRBJ2-3; weak D call: TRBD2 (6 bases). Between the trimmed V and J ends, which lost 1 base and 2 bases, there was a span of 13 bases. The CDR3 consists of 16 residues. Germline-derived CDR1 and CDR2 are SGHNT and YENEEA. The CDR3 region is CASSLGGGGVTDTQYF. The CDR3 nucleotides read TGTGCCAGCAGCTTAGGAGGTGGCGGGGTCACAGATACGCAGTATTTT.

This clone was seen only once. The chain recombines TRBV18 with TRBJ2-7, with 9 bases lining up with TRBD1. The germline CDR1 and CDR2 sequences are KGHSH and LQKENI. The CDR3 has 14 residues. Trimming at V came to 2 bases and at J to 2 bases, leaving 1 base not matched to a gene. CDR3 bases: TGTGCCAGCTCACCAGGGACAGGGCCCTACGAGCAGTACTTC. Protein sequence: CASSPGTGPYEQYF. The full variable domain, in which reference TRBV18 and TRBJ2-7 provide the parts outside the CDR3, is NAGVMQNPRHLVRRRGQEARLRCSPMKGHSHVYWYRQLPEEGLKFMVYLQKENIIDESGMPKERFSAEFPKEGPSILRIQQVVRGDSAAYFCASSPGTGPYEQYFGPGTRLTVT.

The chain combines TRBV7-9 with TRBJ2-3; 7 positions agree with TRBD1. The CDR3 is 15 amino acids. After removal of 0 bases from V and 4 bases from J, the junction contained 4 bases not matched to a gene. Germline V lookup: CDR1 SEHNR, CDR2 FQNEAQ (reference sequence). The CDR3 DNA reads TGTGCCAGCAGCTTAGCGACAGGGATCCCAGATACGCAGTATTTT. Its translation: CASSLATGIPDTQYF.

The chain links TRBV28 to TRBJ1-1, with a tentative D call TRBD1 (6 bases). The CDR3 consists of 14 residues. In germline, CDR1 is MDHEN, CDR2 SYDVKM. V was cut by 4 bases and J by 6 bases, with 15 bases left in between. The chain's CDR3 is CASSSPGAIAEAFF. CDR3 nucleotide sequence: TGTGCCAGCAGTTCTCCAGGGGCTATCGCTGAAGCTTTCTTT.

V and J are TRBV5-1 and TRBJ2-3; TRBD1 matches at 7 bases. CDR1 SGHRS and CDR2 YFSETQ come from the germline V gene. The CDR3 totals 14 residues. V trimming: 4 bases; J trimming: 2 bases; junction bases outside the gene matches: 4. CDR3 loop: CASSPGQHTDTQYF. DNA of the CDR3: TGCGCCAGCAGCCCGGGACAGCACACAGATACGCAGTATTTT.

The chain employs TRBV7-3 and TRBJ2-3; D gene uncertain. Germline assignment: CDR1 SGHTA and CDR2 FQGTGA. This CDR3 is built from 14 residues. V lost 2 bases and J lost 0, with 6 bases in between. CDR3 nucleotides: TGTGCCAGCAGCTTACAGTCTAGCACAGATACGCAGTATTTT. It specifies CASSLQSSTDTQYF.

This rearrangement joins TRBV5-8 to TRBJ2-3; TRBD1 agrees at 9 bases. Germline V lookup: CDR1 SGHTS, CDR2 YDEGEE. With V trimmed by 0 bases and J by 4 bases, 3 bases remained unmatched. CDR3 length: 15 amino acids. The CDR3 nucleotides are TGTGCCAGCAGCTTGGGGGGACAGGGAGCAGATACGCAGTATTTT. It is translated as CASSLGGQGADTQYF.

The chain links TRBV3-1 (or the pseudogene TRBV3-2) to TRBJ1-1; the match to TRBD1 covers 11 bases. Per the germline V gene, CDR1 is LGHDT and CDR2 is YNNKEL (reference sequence). V dropped 2 bases and J dropped 3; count of bases not matched to a gene: 5. This CDR3 has 16 amino acids. Here the CDR3 reads CASSQPGTGGDTEAFF. CDR3 bases: TGTGCCAGCAGCCAACCCGGGACAGGGGGTGACACTGAAGCTTTCTTT.

This clone turned up a few times. The chain employs TRBV24-1 and TRBJ2-7; D might be TRBD1 (5 bases). V shed 7 bases and J shed 3 bases, with 21 bases lying between them. The CDR3 covers 16 residues. Germline CDR1 KGHDR, CDR2 SFDVKD. This chain's CDR3 is CATRITTRVLYYEQYF. The DNA of the CDR3 is TGTGCCACCAGGATAACCACCAGGGTTCTATACTACGAGCAGTACTTC.

The chain uses TRBV5-1 and TRBJ2-5, with D maybe TRBD2 (7 bases). CDR1 is SGHRS, CDR2 YFSETQ, per germline. V lost 0 bases and J 7 bases, leaving 10 bases between the germline ends. This CDR3 is 13 amino acids long. In DNA form, the CDR3 reads TGCGCCAGCAGCTTGGAGGGGGAGGGGACCCAGTACTTC. It codes for CASSLEGEGTQYF.

The chain combines TRBV9 with TRBJ1-2; no definite D call. The CDR3 sequence is 14 residues long. Between the trimmed V and J ends, which lost 0 bases and 2 bases, there was a span of 8 bases. CDR1 SGDLS and CDR2 YYNGEE come from the germline V gene. CDR3 sequence (DNA): TGTGCCAGCAGCGTAGCGACCGGGAACTATGGCTACACCTTC. It yields the protein CASSVATGNYGYTF.

With regard to this clone: The same CDR3 can be traced to other DNA sequences in this sample. The rearrangement joins TRBV6-1 to TRBJ1-2; possible D gene TRBD1, 5 bases. The V end lost 2 bases, the J end lost 4 bases, and 14 bases lay between the germline ends. Germline values: CDR1 MNHNS, CDR2 SASEGT. This CDR3 has 15 residues. The CDR3 reads CASSESTGFLYGYTF. CDR3 DNA: TGTGCCAGCAGTGAAAGTACAGGATTCCTCTATGGCTACACCTTC.

V is TRBV5-1 and J is TRBJ1-1; D unresolved. CDR3 length equals 16 residues. Germline values: CDR1 SGHRS, CDR2 YFSETQ. Trimming took 3 bases from V and 1 from J, leaving 16 bases between them. CDR3 in DNA: TGCGCCAGCAGCTCCATACCGTTTGGCAGGAACACTGAAGCTTTCTTT. Translated, it gives CASSSIPFGRNTEAFF.

The V and J genes are TRBV5-1 and TRBJ1-2, with TRBD1 identical over 10 bases. J lost 8 bases, V lost 2 bases, and 3 bases had no gene match. The CDR3 sequence is 13 residues long. The germline V gene has CDR1 SGHRS and CDR2 YFSETQ. The CDR3 nucleotides read TGCGCCAGCAGCTTTGGGACAGGGGTAGGCTACACCTTC. Its translation: CASSFGTGVGYTF.

This clone was recorded once. The rearrangement uses TRBV6-5 and TRBJ1-1; possibly TRBD1 for D (6 bases). Germline CDR1 is MNHEY and CDR2 is SVGAGI. The CDR3 contains 12 residues. V lost 5 bases to trimming and J lost 6 bases, with 10 bases between them. Here the CDR3 DNA reads TGTGCCAGCAGTAGGGGGGGGGCTGAAGCTTTCTTT. It translates to CASSRGGAEAFF.

The CDR3 protein is CASSESGASQPQHF. CDR3 coding DNA: TGTGCCAGCAGTGAGTCAGGGGCCAGCCAGCCCCAGCATTTT. The chain uses TRBV2 and TRBJ1-5, with a tentative D call TRBD1 (6 bases). Trimming left V 3 bases short and J 7 bases short, with 13 bases between. This CDR3 is built from 14 residues. CDR1 is SNHLY, CDR2 FYNNEI, per germline. The variable domain in full, completed from reference TRBV2 and TRBJ1-5, reads EPEVTQTPSHQVTQMGQEVILRCVPISNHLYFYWYRQILGQKVEFLVSFYNNEISEKSEIFDDQFSVERPDGSNFTLKIRSTKLEDSAMYFCASSESGASQPQHFGDGTRLSIL.

On this clone itself: The sample carries other DNA sequences with the same CDR3. The V gene is TRBV15, the J gene TRBJ2-5, with D perhaps TRBD1 (5 bases). Looked up from germline, CDR1 is LNHNV and CDR2 is YYDKDF (reference sequence). Deletions cut 1 base from V and 2 bases from J, with 5 bases between. The length of the CDR3 is 13 residues. CDR3 in amino acids: CATSRGQQETQYF. DNA for the CDR3: TGTGCCACCAGCAGAGGACAGCAAGAGACCCAGTACTTC.

The chain carries TRBV3-1 (or the pseudogene TRBV3-2) and TRBJ2-5; the D gene is possibly TRBD1 (6 bases). Germline lookup yields CDR1 LGHDT and CDR2 YNNKEL (reference sequence). CDR3 length: 14 amino acids. Trimming cost V 2 bases and J 1 base, with 8 bases left between them. This CDR3 is CASSQRGGQETQYF. The DNA for the CDR3 is TGTGCCAGCAGCCAAAGAGGGGGCCAAGAGACCCAGTACTTC.

This clone was counted once. This chain joins TRBV6-5 and TRBJ1-4; tentative D call: TRBD1 (5 bases). V lost 6 bases and J 14 bases, leaving 19 bases between the germline ends. There are 13 residues in the CDR3. The germline CDR1 and CDR2 sequences are MNHEY and SVGAGI. The CDR3 DNA follows: TGTGCCAGCAGCACTACGAACGACAGATGGCTGTTTTTT. This gives the protein CASSTTNDRWLFF.

This clone was counted once. The CDR3 sequence is CASSERGLNSNQPQHF. The DNA for the CDR3 is TGCGCCAGCAGTGAAAGGGGTCTAAATAGCAATCAGCCCCAGCATTTT. V gene TRBV10-2 combines with J gene TRBJ1-5, with D possibly matching TRBD1 (5 bases). Germline assignment: CDR1 WSHSY and CDR2 SAAADI. Trimming stripped 3 bases from V and 0 bases from J, with 12 bases between. The CDR3 is 16 residues long.

The table lists this clone with a count of one. The V call is TRBV19, the J call TRBJ1-1, with TRBD1 matching 10 bases. The CDR3 is made up of 17 amino acids. The V gene's germline CDR1 is LNHDA and CDR2 SQIVND (reference sequence). The J segment lost 0 bases and the V segment lost 6 bases, leaving 10 bases of the junction unmatched. CDR3 DNA: TGTGCCAGTAGCAGCCGGACAGGGGGGCGACTGAACACTGAAGCTTTCTTT. Translated, it gives CASSSRTGGRLNTEAFF.

The gene calls are TRBV23-1 and TRBJ1-3; 7 nucleotides match TRBD1. TRBV23-1 is an open reading frame whose function is uncertain. This CDR3 comprises 16 residues. V lost 11 bases to trimming and J lost 2 bases; unmatched junction nucleotides: 15. This chain's CDR3 is CAGKRKQGRTGNTIYF. The CDR3 nucleotides are TGCGCCGGAAAGAGAAAACAGGGGAGGACTGGAAACACCATATATTTT.

The chain is built from TRBV4-3 and TRBJ1-4, with D possibly matching TRBD1 (6 bases). Trimming shortened V by 2 bases and J by 3 bases, and 19 bases separated the two germline ends. The CDR3 contains 18 residues. Per germline, CDR1 LGHNA and CDR2 YSLEER. This chain's CDR3 is CASSQTGGAGSSNEKLFF. The CDR3 DNA follows: TGCGCCAGCAGCCAAACGGGGGGCGCCGGGTCGTCTAATGAAAAACTGTTTTTT.